This passage covers 17 T cell receptor beta chains from one sample sequenced in a study of T cells in Graves' hyperthyroidism and ophthalmopathy. Amplification of TCR beta CDR3 regions was performed using RNA transcripts as template. TCR CDR3 underwent first-round RT-PCR with the HTBI primer set. TCRdb passed the multiplex PCR reads through MiXCR, listing each CDR3 protein once. The data show 450,000 to 700,000 distinct CDR3 sequences, with approximately 44% seen just once and about 8.3% held by the top ten. The specimen was peripheral blood or thyroid tissue (not recorded which). These receptors were collected from a woman under 30 with Graves' hyperthyroidism.

In its sample, this clonotype was seen a few times. The rearrangement uses TRBV24-1 and TRBJ2-1; 9 bases are shared with TRBD2. Germline V gives CDR1 KGHDR, CDR2 SFDVKD. The CDR3 is 15 amino acids. Unmatched junction bases numbered 5, after V lost 5 bases and J lost 4 bases. The CDR3 DNA is TGTGCCACCAGTGCGAGCGGGAGGTCGTACAATGAGCAGTTCTTC. Its translation: CATSASGRSYNEQFF.

J is TRBJ1-2 and V is TRBV7-6, with D possibly TRBD1 on 6 matching bases. Germline V lookup: CDR1 SGHVS, CDR2 FNYEAQ. The CDR3 length is 15 residues. V lost 5 bases to trimming and J lost 0 bases, with 13 bases between them. The CDR3 DNA sequence: TGTGCCAGCAGCAGGGGGGACGCAGCTAACTATGGCTACACCTTC. Protein sequence: CASSRGDAANYGYTF.

This clonotype was detected ten times or more. CDR3 nucleotides: TGCGCCAGCAGCACTAGCGGAAACTCCTACGAGCAGTACTTC. It codes for CASSTSGNSYEQYF. The chain uses TRBV5-1 and TRBJ2-7, with TRBD2 matching over 8 bases. The CDR3 has 14 amino acids. The germline V gene has CDR1 SGHRS and CDR2 YFSETQ. Losses at the gene ends were 4 bases for V and 0 bases for J; bases not matched to a gene: 3.

In its sample, this clonotype was seen a few times. This rearrangement joins TRBV7-9 to TRBJ1-4; no clear D gene. With 1 base removed from V and 5 bases from J, the gap between germline ends came to 8 bases. The CDR3 covers 14 residues. Germline V CDR1 and CDR2: SEHNR, FQNEAQ (reference sequence). This CDR3 reads CASSLVGINEKLFF. CDR3 DNA: TGTGCCAGCAGCTTAGTTGGGATCAATGAAAAACTGTTTTTT.

The CDR3 region has the DNA TGTGCCAGCAGCTCTCGCGCTAAGGACAGGGAAGAGACCCAGTACTTC. This encodes CASSSRAKDREETQYF. The chain has TRBV11-1 and TRBJ2-5; TRBD1 matches at 8 bases. The CDR3 runs to 16 residues. The germline V gene encodes CDR1 SGHAT and CDR2 FQDESV (reference sequence). The ends lost 4 bases at V and 3 bases at J; junction bases unmatched: 10.

The genes are TRBV20-1 and TRBJ2-5; D is possibly TRBD2 (6 bases). Trimming left V 3 bases short and J 6 bases short, with 8 bases between. This CDR3 contains 11 residues. Germline V gene lookup returns CDR1 DFQATT and CDR2 SNEGSKA (reference sequence). CDR3 coding DNA: TGCAGTGCTAGCGGGAGAAAGACCCAGTACTTC. Translated, it gives CSASGRKTQYF.

Only a few counts were recorded for this clonotype. The rearrangement links TRBV5-1 to TRBJ2-2; 7 bases are shared with TRBD2. CDR1 and CDR2 from the germline V gene are SGHRS and YFSETQ. V trimming: 4 bases; J trimming: 7 bases; junction bases outside the gene matches: 10. The CDR3 covers 15 residues. The CDR3 nucleotides read TGCGCCAGCAGCCTGAGGACTAGAGGGGACGGGGAGCTGTTTTTT. This gives the protein CASSLRTRGDGELFF.

The chain links TRBV7-9 to TRBJ1-2, with D perhaps TRBD1 (6 bases). Trimming pared 6 bases from V and 6 bases from J, leaving 26 bases between. The CDR3 spans 17 residues. Germline values: CDR1 SEHNR, CDR2 FQNEAQ (reference sequence). CDR3 nucleotide sequence: TGTGCCAGCAGGAAGGCAGGACAGTCTCATGTGAGGGATGGCTACACCTTC. It translates to CASRKAGQSHVRDGYTF.

This clonotype was observed a handful of times. The chain employs TRBV29-1 and TRBJ2-5; TRBD1 matches at 8 bases. J gave up 2 bases and V 8 bases, and 7 bases lay outside the gene matches. The CDR3 sequence is 13 residues long. The germline gives CDR1 SQVTM, CDR2 ANQGSEA. The CDR3 here is CSILTGAQETQYF. The CDR3 DNA is TGCAGCATCCTGACAGGGGCTCAAGAGACCCAGTACTTC. Variable domain in full (rest from reference TRBV29-1 and TRBJ2-5): SAVISQKPSRDICQRGTSLTIQCQVDSQVTMMFWYRQQPGQSLTLIATANQGSEATYESGFVIDKFPISRPNLTFSTLTVSNMSPEDSSIYLCSILTGAQETQYFGPGTRLLVL.

The gene calls are TRBV11-1 and TRBJ1-2, with D uncertain. With 8 bases removed from V and 8 bases from J, the gap between germline ends came to 18 bases. The length of the CDR3 is 13 residues. Germline V lookup: CDR1 SGHAT, CDR2 FQDESV (reference sequence). The CDR3 DNA is TGTGCCAGCTCACCACCCCCGGGAGACGGCTACACCTTC. This sequence encodes CASSPPPGDGYTF.

The V and J genes are TRBV29-1 and TRBJ1-1; 8 nucleotides agree with TRBD1. Germline trimming cut 8 bases from V and 1 base from J; bases unmatched to any gene: 9. Germline V gives CDR1 SQVTM, CDR2 ANQGSEA. The CDR3 spans 14 residues. CDR3 DNA sequence: TGCAGCTTGGACCAGGGGGCTTGGAACACTGAAGCTTTCTTT. This gives the protein CSLDQGAWNTEAFF.

The CDR3: CATSEGQGVFQPQHF. In DNA form, the CDR3 reads TGTGCCACCAGTGAAGGACAGGGGGTCTTTCAGCCCCAGCATTTT. The gene calls are TRBV24-1 and TRBJ1-5, with TRBD1 identical over 10 bases. The CDR3 spans 15 residues. V was clipped by 4 bases and J by 6 bases; unmatched bases: 5. Per germline, CDR1 KGHDR and CDR2 SFDVKD.

This clonotype was picked up one time. The chain has TRBV20-1 and TRBJ2-5, with 10 bases lining up with TRBD2. This CDR3 is built from 16 residues. The V and J ends lost 1 base and 5 bases, in that order; junction bases with no gene match: 10. Germline V gives CDR1 DFQATT, CDR2 SNEGSKA (reference sequence). CDR3 loop: CSARGLAGEGRETQYF. CDR3 DNA sequence: TGCAGTGCTAGAGGTCTAGCGGGGGAGGGCCGGGAGACCCAGTACTTC.

As regards this clonotype: Since a much larger clone is just one base distant, this may be a read error. This chain links TRBV7-8 with TRBJ2-5; no definite D call. Germline V gene sequence: CDR1 SGHVS, CDR2 FQNEAQ. Trimming removed 6 bases from V and 5 bases from J, with 7 bases in between. The CDR3 is 11 amino acids. As DNA, the CDR3 is TGTGCCAGCAGTTGCTATGAGACCCAGTACTTC. This encodes CASSCYETQYF.

V usage is TRBV29-1 and J usage is TRBJ1-2; weak D call: TRBD1 (5 bases). The CDR3 spans 14 residues. The germline CDR1 and CDR2 sequences are SQVTM and ANQGSEA. This chain's CDR3 is CSDPRQKGNYGYTF. In nucleotides, the CDR3 is TGCAGTGATCCGCGACAGAAGGGAAACTATGGCTACACCTTC.

CDR3 nucleotide sequence: TGCAGTGCTAGAGCGTACAAATTTGCCCGGGTAGGCTACACCTTC. Its protein product is CSARAYKFARVGYTF. The rearrangement joins TRBV20-1 to TRBJ1-2; D call uncertain. Germline V CDR1 and CDR2: DFQATT, SNEGSKA (reference sequence). CDR3 length: 15 residues. V lost 1 base and J lost 8, with 20 bases in between.

This clonotype was detected ten times or more. The chain joins TRBV11-3 to TRBJ1-1; D not certain. Germline-derived CDR1 and CDR2 are SGHNT and YENEEA. V lost 1 base and J lost 3, with 21 bases in between. This CDR3 has 18 residues. Here the CDR3 reads CASSLGLSGMVLDTEAFF. CDR3 DNA sequence: TGTGCCAGCAGCTTAGGATTATCGGGGATGGTGTTGGACACTGAAGCTTTCTTT. Looking up the rest from reference TRBV11-3 and TRBJ1-1 gives the full variable domain: EAGVVQSPRYKIIEKKQPVAFWCNPISGHNTLYWYLQNLGQGPELLIRYENEEAVDDSQLPKDRFSAERLKGVDSTLKIQPAELGDSAVYLCASSLGLSGMVLDTEAFFGQGTRLTVV.